This entry lists 22 T cell receptor beta chains sequenced from one sample in a study of blood T cell repertoires in COVID-19. Assay used: immunoSEQ multiplex PCR; TCRdb lists only in-frame clones, some missing. The repertoire holds about 85,000 clones, with 87% as singletons. The sample taken for sequencing was peripheral blood. Receptors originate from a man aged 55 to 70 with acute or convalescent COVID-19.

The chain links TRBV11-2 to TRBJ1-4; the D gene is possibly TRBD1 (5 bases). Germline CDR1 is SGHAT and CDR2 is FQNNGV. This CDR3 region has 16 residues. Trimming took 4 bases from V and 4 from J, leaving 16 bases between them. CDR3 loop: CASSYRGRGSNEKLFF. CDR3 nucleotide sequence: TGTGCCAGCAGCTACCGCGGCCGGGGGAGTAATGAAAAACTGTTTTTT.

The V and J genes are TRBV6-6 and TRBJ2-7, with a possible D match to TRBD1 (7 bases). V was trimmed by 6 bases and J by 0 bases, leaving 15 bases between them. CDR3 size: 15 residues. Germline lookup yields CDR1 MNHNY and CDR2 SVGAGI (reference sequence). The CDR3 sequence: CASRGGQSSSYEQYF. The CDR3, as DNA: TGTGCCAGCAGGGGGGGACAGTCCAGCTCCTACGAGCAGTACTTC.

This clone has only one observation. The rearrangement uses TRBV29-1 and TRBJ2-3; 15 nucleotides align to TRBD2. The CDR3 has 16 amino acids. J lost 3 bases, V lost 6 bases, and 7 bases had no gene match. CDR1 is SQVTM, CDR2 ANQGSEA, per germline. The CDR3 sequence: CSVGGTSGGTTDTQYF. The DNA for the CDR3 is TGCAGCGTGGGCGGGACTAGCGGGGGGACGACAGATACGCAGTATTTT.

The chain combines TRBV20-1 with TRBJ1-1; D is uncertain. Germline V lookup: CDR1 DFQATT, CDR2 SNEGSKA (reference sequence). CDR3 length: 11 amino acids. The V and J ends lost 3 bases and 8 bases respectively, with 10 bases between them. The CDR3, as DNA: TGCAGTGCTAGTACAGTTGCCGAAGCTTTCTTT. Amino acids: CSASTVAEAFF.

The chain joins TRBV18 to TRBJ2-3; 13 bases match TRBD2. In germline, CDR1 is KGHSH, CDR2 LQKENI. V lost 3 bases and J lost 3; bases outside the gene matches: 3. There are 16 residues in the CDR3. The CDR3 coding sequence is TGTGCCAGCTCACCCAGGACTAGCGGGGGTACAGATACGCAGTATTTT. Its translation: CASSPRTSGGTDTQYF.

This CDR3 reads CASSLGAVETQYF. The DNA of the CDR3 is TGTGCCAGCAGTTTGGGGGCGGTAGAGACCCAGTACTTC. The rearrangement links TRBV12-3 or TRBV12-4 to TRBJ2-5; D might be TRBD1 (6 bases). The germline V and J ends were trimmed by 3 bases and 4 bases, with 9 bases remaining between them. The CDR3 covers 13 residues.

The rearrangement joins TRBV19 to TRBJ2-2, with 8 positions matching TRBD1. Trimming cost V 5 bases and J 1 base; bases outside gene matches: 3. The CDR3 spans 15 residues. CDR1 LNHDA and CDR2 SQIVND come from the germline V gene (reference sequence). The DNA for the CDR3 is TGTGCCAGTAGTCCCGGGACAGGGAACACCGGGGAGCTGTTTTTT. It codes for CASSPGTGNTGELFF.

This chain uses TRBV5-4 with TRBJ1-2; 12 bases agree with TRBD1. This CDR3 has 15 residues. Losses at the gene ends were 4 bases for V and 7 bases for J; bases not matched to a gene: 8. Germline loops: CDR1 SGHNT, CDR2 YYREEE (reference sequence). The CDR3 is CASSPGDRGLGGYTF. In nucleotides, the CDR3 is TGTGCCAGCAGCCCCGGGGACAGGGGGCTTGGTGGCTACACCTTC.

The chain joins TRBV7-2 to TRBJ1-3, with D possibly being TRBD1 (5 bases). Trimming pared 5 bases from V and 4 bases from J, leaving 12 bases between. The germline CDR1 and CDR2 sequences are SGHTA and FQGNSA. There are 14 residues in the CDR3. The CDR3 is CASSPTGPGNTIYF. The CDR3 DNA sequence: TGTGCCAGCAGCCCTACAGGTCCCGGAAACACCATATATTTT.

This chain links TRBV7-2 with TRBJ2-1, with 9 bases matching TRBD2. V lost 5 bases to trimming and J lost 5 bases; unmatched junction nucleotides: 10. This CDR3 is built from 16 residues. Per the germline V gene, CDR1 is SGHTA and CDR2 is FQGNSA. CDR3 protein: CASSPRRTSANNEQFF. CDR3 DNA: TGTGCCAGCAGCCCACGGAGGACTAGCGCCAACAATGAGCAGTTCTTC. Complete variable domain (other parts from reference TRBV7-2 and TRBJ2-1): GAGVSQSPSNKVTEKGKDVELRCDPISGHTALYWYRQSLGQGLEFLIYFQGNSAPDKSGLPSDRFSAERTGGSVSTLTIQRTQQEDSAVYLCASSPRRTSANNEQFFGPGTRLTVL.

J is TRBJ1-6 and V is TRBV6-5, with 9 bases that match TRBD1. Germline CDR1 reads MNHEY; CDR2 reads SVGAGI. Trimming at V came to 10 bases and at J to 7 bases, leaving 2 bases not matched to a gene. The CDR3 totals 12 residues. This CDR3 is CATGTGNSPLHF. The CDR3 bases are TGTGCCACCGGGACAGGGAATTCACCCCTCCACTTT.

The CDR3 reads CASSEQGRASPLHF. Here the CDR3 DNA reads TGTGCCAGCAGTGAACAGGGTAGAGCGTCACCCCTCCACTTT. The J gene is TRBJ1-6, the V gene TRBV25-1; a weak D match, TRBD1 (5 bases). The CDR3 has 14 residues. Per the germline V gene, CDR1 is MGHDK and CDR2 is SYGVNS. Trimming removed 2 bases from V and 10 bases from J, with 12 bases in between.

The chain has TRBV5-4 and TRBJ2-2; 7 bases line up with TRBD2. CDR1 is SGHNT and CDR2 is YYREEE in the germline V gene (reference sequence). V shed 4 bases and J 5 bases; nucleotides not matched to a gene: 8. The CDR3 is 15 residues long. The CDR3 loop reads CASSPAAGVTGELFF. CDR3 in DNA: TGTGCCAGCAGCCCGGCCGCGGGGGTGACCGGGGAGCTGTTTTTT.

The chain carries TRBV29-1 and TRBJ2-3; 14 bases agree with TRBD2. Trimming cost V 7 bases and J 5 bases; bases outside gene matches: 8. This CDR3 contains 15 residues. Germline-derived CDR1 and CDR2 are SQVTM and ANQGSEA. The CDR3 bases are TGCAGCGCCATCCGAGGGACTAGCGGGGGAGATACGCAGTATTTT. Residues: CSAIRGTSGGDTQYF.

The V call is TRBV6-1, the J call TRBJ2-7; D is possibly TRBD1 (5 bases). V was shortened by 4 bases and J by 5 bases, with 21 bases between the two germline ends. CDR1 and CDR2 from the germline V gene are MNHNS and SASEGT. The CDR3 is 16 amino acids. For the CDR3, the DNA is TGTGCCAGCAGTGTCGAACAGGCCAGGGTTTTCAACGAGCAGTACTTC. It is translated as CASSVEQARVFNEQYF.

The rearrangement uses TRBV10-3 and TRBJ1-3; possibly TRBD1 for D (5 bases). Trimming stripped 4 bases from V and 1 base from J, with 5 bases between. This CDR3 has 13 amino acids. The germline V gene encodes CDR1 ENHRY and CDR2 SYGVKD. The CDR3 reads CAISAGSGNTIYF. The CDR3 DNA is TGTGCCATCAGTGCAGGGTCTGGAAACACCATATATTTT.

The rearrangement links TRBV7-2 to TRBJ2-2; weak D call: TRBD2 (6 bases). Germline CDR1 and CDR2: SGHTA and FQGNSA. The CDR3 sequence is 14 residues long. Deletions cut 7 bases from V and 1 base from J, with 10 bases between. The CDR3 bases are TGTGCCAGCAAGGAGGGGAGGAACACCGGGGAGCTGTTTTTT. It yields the protein CASKEGRNTGELFF.

This sequence joins TRBV3-1 (or the pseudogene TRBV3-2) and TRBJ2-5, with D uncertain. The CDR3 runs 16 residues. In germline, CDR1 is LGHDT, CDR2 YNNKEL (reference sequence). V was cut by 4 bases and J by 5 bases, with 20 bases left in between. CDR3 DNA: TGTGCCAGCAGCCGAAAAAACGATAGGAGAAAGGAGACCCAGTACTTC. As protein: CASSRKNDRRKETQYF.

The chain couples TRBV7-2 to TRBJ2-3, with TRBD2 matching over 7 bases. This CDR3 is built from 15 residues. CDR1 SGHTA and CDR2 FQGNSA come from the germline V gene. V lost 3 bases, J lost 0 bases, and 3 bases stayed unmatched. The CDR3, as DNA: TGTGCCAGCAGCTTTGGGGGGGGGAGCACAGATACGCAGTATTTT. The encoded protein is CASSFGGGSTDTQYF.

CDR3 nucleotides: TGTGCCAGCAGCAAGGGACAGGGGATCTATGGCTACACCTTC. Its translation: CASSKGQGIYGYTF. The chain carries TRBV3-1 (or the pseudogene TRBV3-2) and TRBJ1-2, with TRBD1 matching over 10 bases. Germline V lookup: CDR1 LGHDT, CDR2 YNNKEL (reference sequence). The CDR3 is 14 amino acids. Losses at the gene ends were 5 bases for V and 4 bases for J; bases not matched to a gene: 4.

The chain recombines TRBV4-1 with TRBJ1-5; possible D gene TRBD1, 5 bases. V was trimmed by 0 bases and J by 4 bases, leaving 13 bases between them. The CDR3 is 16 amino acids. Germline assignment: CDR1 MGHRA and CDR2 YSYEKL. CDR3 sequence (DNA): TGCGCCAGCAGCCAAGACCAGGGCGTCGGGAATCAGCCCCAGCATTTT. Amino acid sequence: CASSQDQGVGNQPQHF.

V and J are TRBV19 and TRBJ1-2; D unresolved. Per germline, CDR1 LNHDA and CDR2 SQIVND (reference sequence). The CDR3 sequence is 13 residues long. The germline V and J ends were trimmed by 3 bases and 2 bases, with 7 bases remaining between them. Written as DNA, the CDR3 is TGTGCCAGTAGTATCCTTCGGAACTATGGCTACACCTTC. As protein: CASSILRNYGYTF.